The 26 T cell receptor beta chains below were found in one sample sequenced in a study of molecular identifiers for immune sequencing clone quantification. Each CDR3 protein is one row after TCRdb ran MiXCR on the PCR reads. The sample contains 35,000 or so distinct CDR3 sequences, 15% to 20% of which appear only once. Sequenced material: naive CD8+ T cells from blood, with Jurkat cell RNA spiked in. Indicated subset: FACS-sorted CD8+CD4-CCR7+CD45RA+ naive T cells. The receptors were gathered from a human donor in good health. Some libraries in this study had Jurkat cell RNA spiked in.

Many counts were recorded for this clonotype. The chain uses TRBV5-6 and TRBJ2-3; tentatively, D is TRBD2 (7 bases). This CDR3 has 14 amino acids. The germline V gene has CDR1 SGHDT and CDR2 YYEEEE. Trimming removed 1 base from V and 6 bases from J, with 12 bases in between. CDR3 protein: CASSLWGGPDTQYF. The CDR3 nucleotides read TGTGCCAGCAGCTTGTGGGGGGGCCCCGATACGCAGTATTTT.

In the case of this clonotype: A much larger clone differs by one base, so this may be a read error. This chain connects TRBV11-2 to TRBJ2-3; possibly TRBD2 for D (7 bases). Between the trimmed V and J ends, which lost 1 base and 4 bases, there was a span of 15 bases. Germline V CDR1 and CDR2: SGHAT, FQNNGV. The CDR3 length is 16 residues. The CDR3 nucleotides are TGTGCCAGCAGCTTAGGGGGGGGCGCCTGGGCAGATACGCAGTATTTT. Its translation: CASSLGGGAWADTQYF. Drawing the rest from reference TRBV11-2 and TRBJ2-3, the complete variable domain is EAGVAQSPRYKIIEKRQSVAFWCNPISGHATLYWYQQILGQGPKLLIQFQNNGVVDDSQLPKDRFSAERLKGVDSTLKIQPAKLEDSAVYLCASSLGGGAWADTQYFGPGTRLTVL.

The chain joins TRBV6-2 or TRBV6-3 to TRBJ1-1; possibly TRBD1 for D (6 bases). In germline, CDR1 is MNHEY, CDR2 SVGEGT. V was trimmed by 1 base and J by 5 bases, leaving 11 bases between them. CDR3 size: 14 residues. CDR3 amino acids: CASSYWTQGTEAFF. For the CDR3, the DNA is TGTGCCAGCAGTTACTGGACCCAGGGGACTGAAGCTTTCTTT.

The chain carries TRBV6-5 and TRBJ1-1; D unclear. The CDR3 runs 12 residues. V lost 9 bases, J lost 1 base, and 9 bases lay in between. The V gene's germline CDR1 is MNHEY and CDR2 SVGAGI. The CDR3, as DNA: TGTGCCAGTGGCGGACCGAACACTGAAGCTTTCTTT. Protein sequence: CASGGPNTEAFF.

This clonotype was recorded at least ten times. J is TRBJ1-1 and V is TRBV7-9; tentative D call: TRBD1 (5 bases). Trimming pared 8 bases from V and 3 bases from J, leaving 22 bases between. CDR3 size: 16 residues. CDR1 SEHNR and CDR2 FQNEAQ come from the germline V gene (reference sequence). CDR3 bases: TGTGCCAGCGGATGGGGGGGAAGGGCTGAGGACACTGAAGCTTTCTTT. Translating it yields CASGWGGRAEDTEAFF.

This clonotype was observed many times. The chain couples TRBV7-2 to TRBJ1-1; no clear D gene. CDR1 SGHTA and CDR2 FQGNSA come from the germline V gene. The CDR3 has 12 amino acids. Trimming shortened V by 3 bases and J by 7 bases, and 9 bases separated the two germline ends. CDR3 sequence reads: CASSFPFHEAFF. In DNA form, the CDR3 reads TGTGCCAGCAGCTTCCCATTTCATGAAGCTTTCTTT.

This clonotype has a count of ten or more. J is TRBJ2-7 and V is TRBV7-2; 8 nucleotides align to TRBD1. This CDR3 contains 16 residues. Germline CDR1 is SGHTA and CDR2 is FQGNSA. J gave up 2 bases and V 5 bases, and 11 bases lay outside the gene matches. Written as DNA, the CDR3 is TGTGCCAGCAGCCCACGACAGGGGATGCCCCCCTACGAGCAGTACTTC. Its translation: CASSPRQGMPPYEQYF.

At least ten counts were recorded for this clonotype. This sequence joins TRBV19 and TRBJ2-1; D remains ambiguous. The CDR3 has 15 amino acids. V shed 3 bases and J shed 4 bases, with 13 bases lying between them. Germline loops: CDR1 LNHDA, CDR2 SQIVND (reference sequence). The CDR3 DNA reads as TGTGCCAGTAGTATTCTTGCCCTCCCATACAATGAGCAGTTCTTC. The encoded protein is CASSILALPYNEQFF.

In the case of this clonotype: This may be a read error, as it is one base from a much larger clone. For the CDR3, the DNA is TGTGCCAGTAGTATAAGACGGGACGTCGCCTACAATGAGCAGTTCTTC. It specifies CASSIRRDVAYNEQFF. V gene TRBV19 combines with J gene TRBJ2-1, with D perhaps matching TRBD1 or TRBD2 (5 bases each). This CDR3 comprises 16 residues. V lost 2 bases, J lost 2 bases, and 13 bases lay in between. CDR1 and CDR2 from the germline V gene are LNHDA and SQIVND (reference sequence).

This clonotype came up many times. The gene calls are TRBV20-1 and TRBJ2-3; D call uncertain. The CDR3 is 17 residues long. Germline assignment: CDR1 DFQATT and CDR2 SNEGSKA (reference sequence). The V end was cut by 0 bases, the J end by 0 bases, with 16 bases between. As DNA, the CDR3 is TGCAGTGCTAGAGACCAACTGGGAATCCCTAGCACAGATACGCAGTATTTT. Translating it yields CSARDQLGIPSTDTQYF.

This clonotype was counted many times. The chain uses TRBV4-1 and TRBJ1-4; no firm D call. Germline CDR1 and CDR2: MGHRA and YSYEKL. The CDR3 runs 17 residues. Trimming took off 0 bases at V and 5 bases at J, with 16 bases between the two ends. The CDR3 sequence is CASSQDEVLTPNEKLFF. CDR3 sequence (DNA): TGCGCCAGCAGCCAAGATGAGGTCCTGACGCCGAATGAAAAACTGTTTTTT.

Sample share makes this clonotype medium-sized. The V gene is TRBV29-1, the J gene TRBJ2-2, with D tentatively TRBD1 (6 bases). Germline V gene data show CDR1 as SQVTM and CDR2 as ANQGSEA. V lost 5 bases and J 0 bases, leaving 13 bases between the germline ends. The CDR3 is 15 amino acids. CDR3 in amino acids: CSVIPGQTNTGELFF. CDR3 DNA: TGCAGCGTTATCCCTGGACAGACGAACACCGGGGAGCTGTTTTTT.

Many counts were recorded for this clonotype. The CDR3 sequence: CSARFSSNQPQHF. In DNA form, the CDR3 reads TGCAGCGCCCGATTCAGTAGCAATCAGCCCCAGCATTTT. V and J are TRBV29-1 and TRBJ1-5; no clear D gene. Germline V CDR1 and CDR2: SQVTM, ANQGSEA. The CDR3 is made up of 13 amino acids. V lost 7 bases and J 0 bases, leaving 10 bases between the germline ends.

This clonotype was detected ten times or more. V usage is TRBV27 and J usage is TRBJ2-5; D is ambiguous. With 6 bases removed from V and 2 bases from J, the gap between germline ends came to 4 bases. Germline V gene lookup returns CDR1 MNHEY and CDR2 SMNVEV (reference sequence). The CDR3 consists of 11 residues. The CDR3 reads CASRYQETQYF. The CDR3, as DNA: TGTGCCAGCAGATATCAAGAGACCCAGTACTTC.

This clonotype showed up many times. This chain links TRBV5-6 with TRBJ2-7; tentatively, D is TRBD1 (6 bases). Germline CDR1 and CDR2: SGHDT and YYEEEE. V lost 0 bases, J lost 1 base, and 8 bases lay in between. The CDR3 sequence is 14 residues long. Written as DNA, the CDR3 is TGTGCCAGCAGCTTGGGCAGGGGTTCCTACGAGCAGTACTTC. This codes for CASSLGRGSYEQYF.

This clonotype was counted at least ten times. This sequence joins TRBV4-3 and TRBJ1-6; a weak D match, TRBD1 (6 bases). Between the trimmed V and J ends, which lost 0 bases and 4 bases, there was a span of 16 bases. Germline V lookup: CDR1 LGHNA, CDR2 YSLEER. The CDR3 runs 18 residues. DNA for the CDR3: TGCGCCAGCAGCCAAGAAGACAGGCAGGTTGGATATAATTCACCCCTCCACTTT. The encoded protein is CASSQEDRQVGYNSPLHF.

In this sample, this clonotype turned up many times. This chain uses TRBV4-1 with TRBJ1-1; D gene uncertain. V was trimmed by 1 base and J by 4 bases, leaving 7 bases between them. Germline CDR1 is MGHRA and CDR2 is YSYEKL. This CDR3 region has 13 residues. In DNA, the CDR3 is TGCGCCAGCAGCCAAGTTGGTGGCACTGAAGCTTTCTTT. Its protein is CASSQVGGTEAFF.

Comments on this clonotype: This could be a read error, since a much larger clone is one nucleotide away. The rearrangement uses TRBV29-1 and TRBJ2-7; the D gene could be TRBD1 or TRBD2 (5 bases each). CDR1 is SQVTM, CDR2 ANQGSEA, per germline. The CDR3 covers 13 residues. Here the CDR3 DNA reads TGCGGCGTTGTATCCGGGGACGCCTACGAGCAGTACTTC. Protein product: CGVVSGDAYEQYF.

This clonotype is medium-sized in the sample. V gene TRBV20-1 combines with J gene TRBJ2-3, with a possible D match to TRBD2 (5 bases). Germline CDR1 is DFQATT and CDR2 is SNEGSKA (reference sequence). Trimming removed 5 bases from V and 4 bases from J, with 19 bases in between. This CDR3 comprises 15 residues. CDR3 in amino acids: CSAETGTSSADTQYF. CDR3 coding DNA: TGCAGTGCTGAGACGGGAACATCATCGGCAGATACGCAGTATTTT.

A word on this clonotype: This could be a read error, since a much larger clone is one nucleotide away. V usage is TRBV3-1 and J usage is TRBJ1-1, with a weak D call TRBD1 (6 bases). The CDR3 is made up of 15 amino acids. Trimming removed 4 bases from V and 2 bases from J, with 14 bases in between. The germline V gene encodes CDR1 LGHDT and CDR2 YNNKEL (reference sequence). CDR3 sequence (DNA): TGTGCCAGCAGCCTAGATCCGGGACACAACACTGAAGCTTTCTTT. It encodes CASSLDPGHNTEAFF. Full variable domain (remainder filled in from reference TRBV3-1 and TRBJ1-1): DTAVSQTPKYLVTQMGNDKSIKCEQNLGHDTMYWYKQDSKKFLKIMFSYNNKELIINETVPNRFSPKSPDKAHLNLHINSLELGDSAVYFCASSLDPGHNTEAFFGQGTRLTVV.

About this clonotype itself: A much more abundant neighbour one base away suggests this may be a read error. The gene calls are TRBV5-1 and TRBJ2-3, with D perhaps TRBD2 (5 bases). Germline V gives CDR1 SGHRS, CDR2 YFSETQ. The CDR3 extends over 15 amino acids. The ends were cut back, 4 bases at V and 3 bases at J, with 15 bases in the middle. CDR3 sequence reads: CASSPGVSSTDTQYF. The DNA of the CDR3 is TGCGCCAGCAGCCCCGGGGTATCTTCTACAGATACGCAGTATTTT.

This clonotype appeared many times. This rearrangement joins TRBV11-2 to TRBJ2-5; D might be TRBD1 (5 bases). The CDR3 totals 14 residues. The germline V gene encodes CDR1 SGHAT and CDR2 FQNNGV. V was pared by 5 bases and J by 1 base, with 11 bases between. The CDR3 sequence: CASSPWGFQETQYF. CDR3 nucleotide sequence: TGTGCCAGCAGCCCCTGGGGCTTCCAAGAGACCCAGTACTTC.

This clonotype was counted many times. The chain couples TRBV10-3 to TRBJ1-3; no definite D call. This CDR3 has 16 residues. Germline CDR1 and CDR2: ENHRY and SYGVKD. V was cut by 0 bases and J by 3 bases, with 12 bases left in between. DNA of the CDR3: TGTGCCATCAGTGAGTCGGGCAGCCACTTTGGAAACACCATATATTTT. Translation gives CAISESGSHFGNTIYF.

The V call is TRBV7-9, the J call TRBJ2-1; 8 positions agree with TRBD2. The CDR3 contains 16 residues. Germline V CDR1 and CDR2: SEHNR, FQNEAQ (reference sequence). The V segment lost 0 bases and the J segment 6 bases; nucleotides outside the gene matches: 7. CDR3 DNA sequence: TGTGCCAGCAGCTTAGCGGGCGGGAGGTCCATCAATGAGCAGTTCTTC. This gives the protein CASSLAGGRSINEQFF. The entire variable domain, with the rest obtained from reference TRBV7-9 and TRBJ2-1, is as follows: DTGVSQNPRHKITKRGQNVTFRCDPISEHNRLYWYRQTLGQGPEFLTYFQNEAQLEKSRLLSDRFSAERPKGSFSTLEIQRTEQGDSAMYLCASSLAGGRSINEQFFGPGTRLTVL.

For this clonotype: With a much larger clone just one base away, this may be a read error. This rearrangement joins TRBV4-3 to TRBJ1-1; 7 bases fit TRBD1. Germline V CDR1 and CDR2: LGHNA, YSLEER. There are 15 residues in the CDR3. The CDR3 spells CAGSQSTGRSTEAFF. In DNA, the CDR3 is TGCGCCGGCAGCCAATCGACAGGGAGAAGCACTGAAGCTTTCTTT.

The table lists this clonotype with a few counts. The chain recombines TRBV4-3 with TRBJ2-7; TRBD2 aligns across 13 bases. The CDR3 covers 18 residues. The germline gives CDR1 LGHNA, CDR2 YSLEER. V lost 3 bases to trimming and J lost 3 bases; unmatched junction nucleotides: 11. As DNA, the CDR3 is TGCGCCAGCAGCCAGGGGCGGACTAGCGGGAGCGGCAGCTACGAGCAGTACTTC. Protein product: CASSQGRTSGSGSYEQYF.